This TCR beta chain was identified during a study of technical replicates of blood from a handful of donors (dated by TCRdb to about 2017). V is reduced by 6 bases and J by 8 bases, leaving a spacing of 14 bases between them. Measured from the cysteine to the phenylalanine, the CDR3 is 14 residues long. Only the CDR3 part of the read is kept: 42 bases, read in frame from the first base. CDR1 and CDR2 are drawn from the germline V gene: MNHEY, SVGAGI. Library construction relied on the immunoSEQ multiplex PCR assay. What TCRdb holds here is the immuneACCESS table cut down to in-frame rearrangements. Part of the clones is not present; checked against another copy, under half of the missing clones reflect an unresolved V gene, and the others are unexplained. For this sample there are 55,000 to 75,000 clones; over 85% appear just once. The ten largest clones take up around 3% of the sample. On this clone: Its antigen is still unknown. Base qualities are not recorded, but no much larger clone differs from it by a single base.

The chain couples TRBV6-5 to TRBJ1-6, with a tentative D gene TRBD1 over 5 matching bases. The TCR sequence derives from a human donor in good health. Some clones in this sample may be carry-over from other donors' samples. Input material: PBMCs. The CDR3 reads as follows: CASSSPGGYSPLHF. The DNA sequence is TGTGCCAGCAGCTCGCCCGGGGGATATTCACCCCTCCACTTT.